This T cell receptor (beta chain) comes out of a study of blood T cell repertoires in COVID-19. Trimming stripped 2 bases from V and 0 bases from J, with 9 bases between. CDR3 size: 15 residues. CDR1 is LNHDA and CDR2 is SQIVND in the germline V gene (reference sequence). Produced via immunoSEQ multiplex PCR; TCRdb's table is partial and in-frame only. Here the sample spans 210,000 or so clones, around 82% being singletons. The receptor was isolated from a man aged 25-45 years with acute COVID-19. The specimen sequenced was PBMCs or T cells enriched from blood (not recorded which). This chain links TRBV19 with TRBJ2-3; D remains ambiguous. This chain's CDR3 is CASSITPASTDTQYF. DNA for the CDR3: TGTGCCAGTAGTATAACACCCGCTAGCACAGATACGCAGTATTTT. Based on the CDR3 plus reference TRBV19 and TRBJ2-3, the full variable domain is DGGITQSPKYLFRKEGQNVTLSCEQNLNHDAMYWYRQDPGQGLRLIYYSQIVNDFQKGDIAEGYSVSREKKESFPLTVTSAQKNPTAFYLCASSITPASTDTQYFGPGTRLTVL.